This TCR beta chain was recovered during a study of blood T cell repertoires in COVID-19. Study at large: Collection of acute and convalescent COVID-19 samples took place in the United States, Italy and Spain. The analysed material was cDNA or gDNA that came from T cells, B-cell-depleted T cells, or PBMCs.

Ten or more counts support this clone. The sample has other DNA sequences that encode this CDR3 too. V was clipped by 4 bases and J by 8 bases; unmatched bases: 6. The CDR3 totals 14 residues. CDR1 is SGHRS, CDR2 YFSETQ, per germline. Authors' methods: Amplification with reference gene primers provided the estimates of nucleated cell counts. Sequenced by immunoSEQ multiplex PCR; TCRdb stores in-frame clones only, minus some. V, J and clone size derive from that table, while D and trimming were established from the DNA sequence. The sample holds over 55,000 clones; 87% are singletons and the top ten take just over 8%.

The source of this sequence is a man aged 45-65 years with active COVID-19. This sequence joins TRBV5-1 and TRBJ1-4; 9 nucleotides align to TRBD1. Sequencing was done on a sample of peripheral blood. This CDR3 reads CASSPGQGGEKLFF. CDR3 nucleotide sequence: TGCGCCAGCAGCCCGGGACAGGGTGGAGAAAAACTGTTTTTT.